The 15 T cell receptor beta chains listed next were all sequenced from one sample in a study of T cell responses to AZD1222 COVID-19 vaccine. The assay was immunoSEQ multiplex PCR, and TCRdb's table has in-frame clones only and misses some. The table records some 99,000 clones, around 87% of them present only once. The source material was peripheral blood, sampled 28 days after the second AZD1222 dose. Receptor source: an adult who received the AZD1222 COVID-19 vaccine.

V gene TRBV24-1 combines with J gene TRBJ1-3; weak D call: TRBD1 (5 bases). CDR1 and CDR2 (germline): KGHDR, SFDVKD. The V end lost 9 bases, the J end lost 2 bases, and 10 bases lay between the germline ends. The CDR3 extends over 13 amino acids. The CDR3 DNA reads as TGTGCCACCGGAGGGGATACTGGAAACACCATATATTTT. The encoded protein is CATGGDTGNTIYF.

This clone was seen a handful of times. This chain joins TRBV7-2 and TRBJ2-7, with 11 positions matching TRBD2. Germline V CDR1 and CDR2: SGHTA, FQGNSA. J was trimmed by 6 bases and V by 3 bases; bases with no gene match: 10. The CDR3 contains 16 residues. The CDR3 bases are TGTGCCAGCAGCTTCACTACTAGCGGGGGCGGCTCCGAGCAGTACTTC. Its protein is CASSFTTSGGGSEQYF.

This chain links TRBV27 with TRBJ2-7; D possibly corresponds to TRBD1 (6 bases). The CDR3 contains 15 residues. Germline V gives CDR1 MNHEY, CDR2 SMNVEV (reference sequence). V gave up 4 bases and J gave up 2 bases, with 15 bases separating them. The CDR3 region is CASSWSSDSAYEQYF. In DNA form, the CDR3 reads TGTGCCAGCAGTTGGTCGTCGGACAGTGCCTACGAGCAGTACTTC.

CDR3 DNA: TGTGCCAGCAGCAAAGGGAGGGACCCTAGAAATTATGGCTACACCTTC. Protein sequence: CASSKGRDPRNYGYTF. The chain carries TRBV21-1 and TRBJ1-2. TRBV21-1 is shown as a pseudogene. This CDR3 contains 16 residues.

The chain uses TRBV19 and TRBJ2-2; D is uncertain. With 10 bases removed from V and 7 bases from J, the gap between germline ends came to 4 bases. The CDR3 has 9 residues. The germline V gene has CDR1 LNHDA and CDR2 SQIVND (reference sequence). CDR3 sequence reads: CATHGELFF. The CDR3 nucleotides read TGTGCCACCCACGGGGAGCTGTTTTTT.

The chain carries TRBV6-5 and TRBJ1-1, with D perhaps matching TRBD1 (5 bases). V was cut by 8 bases and J by 3 bases, with 7 bases left in between. The CDR3 extends over 11 amino acids. CDR1 is MNHEY and CDR2 is SVGAGI in the germline V gene. The CDR3 DNA reads TGTGCCAGCGAAGGGGACACTGAAGCTTTCTTT. Amino acids: CASEGDTEAFF.

The J gene is TRBJ2-3, the V gene TRBV18; D assignment may be TRBD1 or TRBD2 (5 bases each). Trimming left V 2 bases short and J 1 base short, with 16 bases between. The CDR3 loop spans 17 amino acids. Germline CDR1 KGHSH, CDR2 LQKENI. The CDR3 loop is CASSPRPGTSRTDTQYF. The CDR3, as DNA: TGTGCCAGCTCACCAAGGCCCGGGACCTCTCGCACAGATACGCAGTATTTT.

The V call is TRBV7-9, the J call TRBJ2-5, with D perhaps matching TRBD1 (6 bases). V shed 5 bases and J shed 5 bases, with 18 bases lying between them. CDR1 is SEHNR and CDR2 is FQNEAQ in the germline V gene (reference sequence). The CDR3 runs 15 residues. CDR3 residues: CASSRPPQGQETQYF. CDR3 DNA: TGTGCCAGCAGCCGCCCCCCACAGGGTCAGGAGACCCAGTACTTC.

This chain links TRBV9 with TRBJ1-2; 9 nucleotides match TRBD1. Trimming removed 3 bases from V and 7 bases from J; junction bases left unmatched: 4. CDR1 and CDR2 from the germline V gene are SGDLS and YYNGEE. This CDR3 has 13 amino acids. The CDR3 sequence: CASSGQGGSGYTF. For the CDR3, the DNA is TGTGCCAGCAGCGGACAGGGGGGATCTGGCTACACCTTC.

DNA for the CDR3: TGTGCCAGCAGTGAGAGTCGAACAGCTAACTATGGCTACACCTTC. Encoded protein: CASSESRTANYGYTF. The chain recombines TRBV6-1 with TRBJ1-2; no reliable D call. Germline CDR1 MNHNS, CDR2 SASEGT. Trimming removed 3 bases at V and 0 bases at J, with 11 bases between. CDR3 length: 15 residues.

The chain couples TRBV4-3 to TRBJ1-2, with TRBD1 as a possible D gene (6 bases). The CDR3 runs 18 residues. V was clipped by 1 base and J by 4 bases, with 22 bases between them. Germline V gene data show CDR1 as LGHNA and CDR2 as YSLEER. The CDR3 sequence is CASSQVVSGALPGYGYTF. The DNA for the CDR3 is TGCGCCAGCAGCCAAGTGGTATCAGGGGCGCTACCGGGCTATGGCTACACCTTC.

This clone was counted a few times. DNA of the CDR3: TGTGCCACCAGCAGAGAAACAGGTAGCTCTGGGGCCAACGTCCTGACTTTC. It codes for CATSRETGSSGANVLTF. This sequence joins TRBV15 and TRBJ2-6; D possibly corresponds to TRBD1 (5 bases). The germline gives CDR1 LNHNV, CDR2 YYDKDF (reference sequence). The CDR3 extends over 17 amino acids. Trimming cost V 0 bases and J 0 bases, with 9 bases left between them.

The V and J genes are TRBV7-2 and TRBJ1-6, with 7 bases matching TRBD1. V was clipped by 5 bases and J by 13 bases; unmatched bases: 11. CDR3 length equals 14 residues. The germline gives CDR1 SGHTA, CDR2 FQGNSA. The CDR3 sequence: CASSLVGPGGPLHF. Here the CDR3 DNA reads TGTGCCAGCAGCCTAGTGGGGCCAGGGGGGCCCCTCCACTTT.

This chain links TRBV7-2 with TRBJ1-1; tentative D call: TRBD1 (6 bases). The CDR3 runs 15 residues. The V and J ends lost 2 bases and 4 bases respectively, with 14 bases between them. The V gene's germline CDR1 is SGHTA and CDR2 FQGNSA. The DNA of the CDR3 is TGTGCCAGCAGCTTATCAGGGGCCGGGCGCACTGAAGCTTTCTTT. It codes for CASSLSGAGRTEAFF. Together with reference TRBV7-2 and TRBJ1-1, the CDR3 gives the full variable domain: GAGVSQSPSNKVTEKGKDVELRCDPISGHTALYWYRQSLGQGLEFLIYFQGNSAPDKSGLPSDRFSAERTGGSVSTLTIQRTQQEDSAVYLCASSLSGAGRTEAFFGQGTRLTVV.

The chain links TRBV18 to TRBJ2-1; D is possibly TRBD1 or TRBD2 (5 bases each). Per germline, CDR1 KGHSH and CDR2 LQKENI. The germline V and J ends were trimmed by 2 bases and 2 bases, with 10 bases remaining between them. The CDR3 extends over 15 amino acids. The CDR3 DNA reads TGTGCCAGCTCACCAGGGGGAGTGGCCTACAATGAGCAGTTCTTC. This gives the protein CASSPGGVAYNEQFF. Full variable domain (remainder filled in from reference TRBV18 and TRBJ2-1): NAGVMQNPRHLVRRRGQEARLRCSPMKGHSHVYWYRQLPEEGLKFMVYLQKENIIDESGMPKERFSAEFPKEGPSILRIQQVVRGDSAAYFCASSPGGVAYNEQFFGPGTRLTVL.